This T cell receptor (beta chain) is from a study of patients and donors after allogeneic stem cell transplantation. From germline, CDR1 is SEHNR and CDR2 FQNEAQ (reference sequence). Deletions cut 6 bases from V and 3 bases from J, with 12 bases between. CDR3 size: 14 residues. TCRdb re-called the RT-PCR reads through MiXCR, storing one row per CDR3 protein. The sample records 200,000 to 250,000 distinct CDR3 sequences, 38% being singletons. Material: blood, either unsorted or a sorted T cell fraction (not recorded which). The TCR comes from a human donor who was either an allogeneic HSCT recipient or a stem cell or donor lymphocyte infusion donor (not recorded which). It is not recorded whose cells these are; they may come from a transplant donor. The chain links TRBV7-9 to TRBJ2-4, with unresolved D. Written as DNA, the CDR3 is TGTGCCAGCAGACCGAACCTTGGCAAAAACATTCAGTACTTC. This encodes CASRPNLGKNIQYF.